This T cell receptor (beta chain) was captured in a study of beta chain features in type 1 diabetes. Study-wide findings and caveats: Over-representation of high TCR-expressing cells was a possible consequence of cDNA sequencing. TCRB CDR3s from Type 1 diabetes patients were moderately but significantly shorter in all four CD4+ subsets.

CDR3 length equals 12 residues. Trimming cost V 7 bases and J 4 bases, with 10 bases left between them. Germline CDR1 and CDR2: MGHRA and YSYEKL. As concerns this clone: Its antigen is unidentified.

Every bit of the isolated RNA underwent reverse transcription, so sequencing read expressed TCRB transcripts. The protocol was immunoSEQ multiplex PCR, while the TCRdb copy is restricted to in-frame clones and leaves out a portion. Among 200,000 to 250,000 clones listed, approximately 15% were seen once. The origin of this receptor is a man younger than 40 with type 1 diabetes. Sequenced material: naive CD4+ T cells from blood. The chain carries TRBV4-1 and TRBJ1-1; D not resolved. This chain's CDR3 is CASTPVGTEAFF. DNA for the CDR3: TGCGCCAGCACGCCGGTTGGCACTGAAGCTTTCTTT.